Shown below are 11 T cell receptor beta chains from a single sample sequenced in a study of blood T cell repertoires in COVID-19. Libraries were prepared by immunoSEQ multiplex PCR; TCRdb keeps only in-frame clonotypes and omits some of them. The sample records around 60,000 clones, roughly 72% being singletons. Source material: peripheral blood. The source of these receptors is a woman aged 70 to 79 with COVID-19, enrolled during active disease.

A few counts support this clone. The chain employs TRBV2 and TRBJ1-2; the match to TRBD1 covers 7 bases. V gave up 5 bases and J gave up 5 bases; unmatched junction bases: 5. The CDR3 consists of 13 residues. Per germline, CDR1 SNHLY and CDR2 FYNNEI. The CDR3 nucleotides are TGTGCCAGCAGTTCCGGGACAGATTATGGCTACACCTTC. Translating gives CASSSGTDYGYTF.

The chain couples TRBV5-5 to TRBJ1-6; D might be TRBD1 (5 bases). The CDR3 has 16 residues. V shed 3 bases and J shed 8 bases, with 18 bases lying between them. The germline CDR1 and CDR2 sequences are SGHKS and YYEKEE (reference sequence). The CDR3 DNA is TGTGCCAGCAGCTCCCAGGGTCCCCTTGGGGATTCACCCCTCCACTTT. It specifies CASSSQGPLGDSPLHF.

J is TRBJ2-1 and V is TRBV7-3, with 14 bases aligning to TRBD2. The V and J ends lost 0 bases and 5 bases, in that order; junction bases with no gene match: 3. This CDR3 comprises 17 residues. Germline CDR1 SGHTA, CDR2 FQGTGA. CDR3 sequence: CASSLTGTSGRNNEQFF. Written as DNA, the CDR3 is TGTGCCAGCAGCTTAACGGGGACTAGCGGGAGAAACAATGAGCAGTTCTTC.

The chain uses TRBV5-5 and TRBJ2-7; 7 nucleotides agree with TRBD1. CDR1 is SGHKS and CDR2 is YYEKEE in the germline V gene (reference sequence). The ends lost 0 bases at V and 3 bases at J; junction bases unmatched: 12. The CDR3 is made up of 17 amino acids. The CDR3 region is CASSLGSGTDNIYEQYF. The CDR3 bases are TGTGCCAGCAGCTTGGGTTCGGGGACAGACAATATCTACGAGCAGTACTTC.

This clone has a handful of counts. The V gene is TRBV6-2 or TRBV6-3, the J gene TRBJ2-3, with TRBD2 matching 11 bases. The V segment lost 4 bases and the J segment 4 bases; nucleotides outside the gene matches: 13. The CDR3 runs to 18 residues. Germline V gene sequence: CDR1 MNHEY, CDR2 SVGEGT. CDR3 nucleotides: TGTGCCAGCAGTTTATGGTTTATTAGCGGGAGGGGCGCAGATACGCAGTATTTT. This sequence encodes CASSLWFISGRGADTQYF.

The V call is TRBV2, the J call TRBJ1-4; 8 nucleotides line up with TRBD1. J lost 8 bases, V lost 6 bases, and 29 bases had no gene match. The CDR3 runs 21 residues. CDR1 and CDR2 (germline): SNHLY, FYNNEI. CDR3 region: CASSKTNLGQALVSTQEKLFF. Written as DNA, the CDR3 is TGTGCCAGCAGCAAGACCAACCTGGGACAGGCGCTCGTATCAACGCAGGAAAAACTGTTTTTT.

CDR3: CASSPESGFSTQYF. The CDR3 DNA reads as TGTGCCAGCAGCCCGGAATCGGGTTTTAGCACGCAGTATTTT. The V gene is TRBV5-4, the J gene TRBJ2-3; D is ambiguous. V gave up 4 bases and J gave up 9 bases, with 18 bases separating them. Germline-derived CDR1 and CDR2 are SGHNT and YYREEE (reference sequence). The CDR3 spans 14 residues.

This chain uses TRBV5-1 with TRBJ1-3, with D possibly matching TRBD1 (6 bases). Trimming shortened V by 4 bases and J by 4 bases, and 12 bases separated the two germline ends. Germline CDR1 reads SGHRS; CDR2 reads YFSETQ. This CDR3 has 14 amino acids. This CDR3 is CASSIQGYGNTIYF. In DNA form, the CDR3 reads TGCGCCAGCAGCATCCAGGGGTACGGAAACACCATATATTTT.

The chain links TRBV25-1 to TRBJ1-6; unclear D gene. This CDR3 is built from 15 residues. The ends were cut back, 2 bases at V and 4 bases at J, with 9 bases in the middle. CDR1 and CDR2 from the germline V gene are MGHDK and SYGVNS. The chain's CDR3 is CASSELAVYNSPLHF. The CDR3 DNA reads TGTGCCAGCAGTGAACTAGCCGTTTATAATTCACCCCTCCACTTT.

CDR3 loop: CAISPLDRGYEQYF. CDR3 bases: TGTGCCATCAGTCCCCTGGACAGGGGATACGAGCAGTACTTC. The genes are TRBV10-3 and TRBJ2-7; TRBD1 agrees at 9 bases. The V gene's germline CDR1 is ENHRY and CDR2 SYGVKD. The CDR3 is 14 amino acids. V shed 5 bases and J 4 bases; nucleotides not matched to a gene: 6.

CDR3 loop: CASSVGTGWGGNTIYF. CDR3 DNA: TGTGCCAGCAGCGTCGGGACAGGCTGGGGTGGAAACACCATATATTTT. The chain joins TRBV9 to TRBJ1-3; TRBD1 agrees at 8 bases. V gave up 2 bases and J gave up 3 bases; unmatched junction bases: 7. This CDR3 has 16 amino acids. Germline V gene sequence: CDR1 SGDLS, CDR2 YYNGEE.